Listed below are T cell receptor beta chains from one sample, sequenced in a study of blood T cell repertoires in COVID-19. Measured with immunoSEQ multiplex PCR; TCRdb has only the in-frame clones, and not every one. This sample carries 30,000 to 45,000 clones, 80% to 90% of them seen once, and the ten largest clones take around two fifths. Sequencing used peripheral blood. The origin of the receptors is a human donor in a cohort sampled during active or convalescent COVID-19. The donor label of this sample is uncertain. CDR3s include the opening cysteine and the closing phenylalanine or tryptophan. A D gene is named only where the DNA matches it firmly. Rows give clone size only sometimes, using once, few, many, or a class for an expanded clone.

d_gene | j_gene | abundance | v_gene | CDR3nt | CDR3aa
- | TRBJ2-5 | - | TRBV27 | TGTGCCAGCAGTTTAAGTTACAGGGAAGAGACCCAGTACTTC | CASSLSYREETQYF
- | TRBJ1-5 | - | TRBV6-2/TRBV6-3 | TGTGCCAGCAGTCACATCGATCAGCCCCAGCATTTT | CASSHIDQPQHF
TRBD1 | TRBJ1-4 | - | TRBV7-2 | TGTGCCAGCAACACAGGGGACTATGAAAAACTGTTTTTT | CASNTGDYEKLFF
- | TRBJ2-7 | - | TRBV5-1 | TGCGCCAGCAGCTTGACAACTGGAGTCGAGCAGTACTTC | CASSLTTGVEQYF
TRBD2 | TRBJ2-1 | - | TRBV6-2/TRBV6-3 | TGTGCCAGCAGTTACCGCGGGACTAGCGGGAGTAGGAGGCAGTTCTTC | CASSYRGTSGSRRQFF
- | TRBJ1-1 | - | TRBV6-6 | TGTGCCAGCAGCAGGGGACAACCGAACACTGAAGCTTTCTTT | CASSRGQPNTEAFF
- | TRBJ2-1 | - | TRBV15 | TGTGCCACCAGCCCCGACGCAGGAGGTAACAATGAGCAGTTCTTC | CATSPDAGGNNEQFF
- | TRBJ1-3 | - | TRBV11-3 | TGTGCCAGCAGCCCAGGGAGGAGCTCTGGAAACACCATATATTTT | CASSPGRSSGNTIYF
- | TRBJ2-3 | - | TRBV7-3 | TGTGCCAGCAGCTTAAGTGGGCTAGCGACCACCACAGATACGCAGTATTTT | CASSLSGLATTTDTQYF
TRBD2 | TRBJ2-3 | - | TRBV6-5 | TGTGCCAGCAGTTACTCGGGACTAGTTACGCAGTATTTT | CASSYSGLVTQYF
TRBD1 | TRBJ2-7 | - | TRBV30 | TGTGCCTGGAGTTCCGGGACAGGGGAAAAGCAGTACTTC | CAWSSGTGEKQYF
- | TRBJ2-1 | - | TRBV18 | TGTGCCAGCTCATCAGAGACAGGGAGTATAACTAGCGGAAACAATGAGCAGTTCTTC | CASSSETGSITSGNNEQFF
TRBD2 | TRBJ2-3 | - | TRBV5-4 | TGTGCCAGCAGCTCGCCCGGAAGCGGGAGGGCCAGGGATACGCAGTATTTT | CASSSPGSGRARDTQYF
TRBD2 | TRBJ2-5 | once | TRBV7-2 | TGTGCCAGCAGCCAAAGACGCCTTAGCAGCGGGAGGGGGAAAGAGACCCAGTACTTC | CASSQRRLSSGRGKETQYF
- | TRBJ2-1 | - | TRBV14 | TGTGCCAGCAGCCGAGCGGATAGGCCCAGCTCCTACAATGAGCAGTTCTTC | CASSRADRPSSYNEQFF
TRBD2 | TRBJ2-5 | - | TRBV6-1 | TGTGCCAGCAGTGAAGCTGGGACTAGCGGCCAAGAGACCCAGTACTTC | CASSEAGTSGQETQYF
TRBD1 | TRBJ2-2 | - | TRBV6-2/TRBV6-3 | TGTGCCAGCAGTCACCGGACAGGGGACACCGGGGAGCTGTTTTTT | CASSHRTGDTGELFF
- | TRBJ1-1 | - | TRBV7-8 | TGTGCCAGCAGGGGGGGACGTTCCTCTCGGAACACTGAAGCTTTCTTT | CASRGGRSSRNTEAFF
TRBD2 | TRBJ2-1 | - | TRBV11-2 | TGTGCCAGCAGCCTGGGACTAGCGGAACCCTACAATGAGCAGTTCTTC | CASSLGLAEPYNEQFF
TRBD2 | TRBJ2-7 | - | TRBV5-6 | TGTGCCAGCAGCTTAGGTCGGCTAGCGGGAGGTGGGCAGTACTTC | CASSLGRLAGGGQYF
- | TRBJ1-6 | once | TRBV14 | TGTGCCAGCAGCCAAGAAAGCTATTCACCCCTCCACTTT | CASSQESYSPLHF
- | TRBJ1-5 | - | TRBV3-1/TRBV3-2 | TGTGCCCCCCGGGGAAAAGGTCAGCCCCAGCATTTT | CAPRGKGQPQHF
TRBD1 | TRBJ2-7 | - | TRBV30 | TGTGCCTGGAGTGTTCCTCGGGACAGGGGCACCTACGAGCAGTACTTC | CAWSVPRDRGTYEQYF
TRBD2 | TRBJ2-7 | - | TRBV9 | TGTGCCAGCAGCGTAAGATGGGAGGGGAACGAGCAGTACTTC | CASSVRWEGNEQYF
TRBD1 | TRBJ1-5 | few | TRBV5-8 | TGTGCCAGCACCACAGGGGGAAACAATCAGCCCCAGCATTTT | CASTTGGNNQPQHF
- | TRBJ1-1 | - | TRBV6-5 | TGTGCCAGCAGTTACTCGGGCAGGGCGAACACTGAAGCTTTCTTT | CASSYSGRANTEAFF
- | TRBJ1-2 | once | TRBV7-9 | TGTGCCAGCAGCTTACCGAAGACAGGAACCGGCTATGGCTACACCTTC | CASSLPKTGTGYGYTF
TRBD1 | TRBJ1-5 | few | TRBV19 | TGTGCCAGTAGTCCCGGACAGGCTGGCCAGCCCCAGCATTTT | CASSPGQAGQPQHF
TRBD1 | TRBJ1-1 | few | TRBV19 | TGTGCCAGTAGTATACGGGGGACAGCTAAACTTGAAGCTTTCTTT | CASSIRGTAKLEAFF
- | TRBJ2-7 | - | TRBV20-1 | TGCAGTGCTAGACTAGCTTACGAGCAGTACTTC | CSARLAYEQYF
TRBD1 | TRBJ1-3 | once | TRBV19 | TGTGCCAGTAGGGTCGACAGGGGGGCAAACACCATATATTTT | CASRVDRGANTIYF
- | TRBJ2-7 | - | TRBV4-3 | TGCGCCAGCAGCCAAGCTCTGGCTAGCTCCTACGAGCAGTACTTC | CASSQALASSYEQYF
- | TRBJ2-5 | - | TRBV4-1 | TGCGCCAGCAGCCAAGTGGGGGCGCGGCAAGAGACCCAGTACTTC | CASSQVGARQETQYF
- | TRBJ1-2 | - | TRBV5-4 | TGTGCCAGCAGCCGCGGACAGACAGCTAACTATGGCTACACCTTC | CASSRGQTANYGYTF
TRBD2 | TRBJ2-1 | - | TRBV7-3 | TGTGCCAGCAGCTTATCCATAGCGGGGAACAATGAGCAGTTCTTC | CASSLSIAGNNEQFF
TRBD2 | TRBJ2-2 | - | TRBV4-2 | TGTGCCAGCAGCCTGGGACTAGCGGGAGCTAGGACCACCGGGGAGCTGTTTTTT | CASSLGLAGARTTGELFF
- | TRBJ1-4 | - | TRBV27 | TGTGCCAGCCCCGGGAAACTGTTTTTT | CASPGKLFF
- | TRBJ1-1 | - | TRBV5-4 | TGTGCCAGCAGCTTGGTACCTACCACTGAAGCTTTCTTT | CASSLVPTTEAFF
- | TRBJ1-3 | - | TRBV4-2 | TGTGCCAGCAGCCAAGATTTGGGGCCGTCCTCTGGAAACACCATATATTTT | CASSQDLGPSSGNTIYF
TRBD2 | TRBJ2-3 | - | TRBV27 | TGTGCCAGCAGTCCGCGTGGGAGCGGGAATACGCAGTATTTT | CASSPRGSGNTQYF
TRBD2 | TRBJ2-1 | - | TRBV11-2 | TGTGCCAGCAGAAACCGACCCGGACTAGGGAGGGCCAATGAGCAGTTCTTC | CASRNRPGLGRANEQFF
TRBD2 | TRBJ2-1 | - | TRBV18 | TGTGCCAGCTCACCCCTCAGCGGGAGGGATGTTGAGCAGTTCTTC | CASSPLSGRDVEQFF